This T cell receptor (beta chain) is drawn from a study of blood T cell repertoires in COVID-19. Study-wide context: Sites in the United States, Italy and Spain provided acute and convalescent COVID-19 samples. Sources were T cells, B-cell-depleted T cells, or PBMCs; the material itself was cDNA or gDNA.

Produced via immunoSEQ multiplex PCR; TCRdb's table is partial and in-frame only. The sample shows a few hundred thousand clones, about 86% of them seen only once. This CDR3 has 15 amino acids. The germline gives CDR1 KGHSH, CDR2 LQKENI. Trimming removed 3 bases from V and 0 bases from J, with 11 bases in between. The chain has TRBV18 and TRBJ1-1; no clear D. The clonotype was recovered from a man aged 25-40 years with active or convalescent COVID-19. Sequencing input: peripheral blood. CDR3 sequence reads: CASSPVRGMNTEAFF. DNA for the CDR3: TGTGCCAGCTCACCTGTGCGGGGTATGAACACTGAAGCTTTCTTT.